Presented here are 25 T cell receptor beta chains from one specimen sequenced in a study of T cells in localized non-small cell lung cancer. The data were produced by immunoSEQ multiplex PCR, yet TCRdb's version contains in-frame clones alone and is incomplete. The table includes about 1,900 clones, under 25% detected once. The sample was normal lung tissue next to the tumor, taken before any cancer treatment. The receptors originated from a female donor at least 60 years old with stage I lung adenocarcinoma.

There are a few counts of this clone. This sequence joins TRBV11-3 and TRBJ1-2; D gene unclear. This CDR3 has 14 residues. Germline CDR1 SGHNT, CDR2 YENEEA. V was cut by 5 bases and J by 8 bases, with 18 bases left in between. CDR3 region: CASSPRRRESGYTF. For the CDR3, the DNA is TGTGCCAGCAGCCCACGAAGGCGGGAGTCGGGCTACACCTTC.

This sequence joins TRBV11-3 and TRBJ2-7; D may correspond to TRBD1 or TRBD2 (5 bases each). The germline CDR1 and CDR2 sequences are SGHNT and YENEEA. Trimming cost V 5 bases and J 1 base, with 15 bases left between them. This CDR3 spans 15 amino acids. This chain's CDR3 is CASSEYGTASYEQYF. The CDR3 DNA reads as TGTGCCAGCAGCGAGTACGGGACGGCTTCCTACGAGCAGTACTTC.

This chain joins TRBV19 and TRBJ2-3; 7 nucleotides agree with TRBD2. The germline V gene has CDR1 LNHDA and CDR2 SQIVND (reference sequence). The ends lost 1 base at V and 5 bases at J; junction bases unmatched: 3. The CDR3 is 14 residues long. The chain's CDR3 is CASSIAGGQDTQYF. In DNA form, the CDR3 reads TGTGCCAGTAGTATAGCGGGAGGACAAGATACGCAGTATTTT.

The chain uses TRBV7-8 and TRBJ2-3; D is uncertain. Germline CDR1 is SGHVS and CDR2 is FQNEAQ. This CDR3 spans 13 amino acids. V was shortened by 5 bases and J by 3 bases, with 9 bases between the two germline ends. The CDR3 DNA reads TGTGCCAGCAGCCCCCCGGCGACAGATACGCAGTATTTT. It encodes CASSPPATDTQYF.

In this sample, this clone is medium-sized (0.01 to 0.1%). This rearrangement joins TRBV6-8 to TRBJ2-7; D is ambiguous. CDR3 length equals 14 residues. The V and J ends lost 2 bases and 12 bases respectively, with 20 bases between them. Germline V gene data show CDR1 as MNHGY and CDR2 as SAAAGT. The CDR3, as DNA: TGTGCCAGCAGTTACGTCGGTCTGACCAGCCAGCGGTACTTC. This gives the protein CASSYVGLTSQRYF.

This clone was counted a few times. The J gene is TRBJ1-2, the V gene TRBV28; 11 bases align to TRBD1. The CDR3 length is 18 residues. Germline V lookup: CDR1 MDHEN, CDR2 SYDVKM. Trimming took 1 base from V and 0 from J; bases not matched to a gene: 7. The CDR3 reads CASSLLWDRGRSNYGYTF. The CDR3 nucleotides read TGTGCCAGCAGTTTATTGTGGGACAGGGGGAGATCTAACTATGGCTACACCTTC.

The rearrangement links TRBV11-3 to TRBJ2-2; 7 bases are shared with TRBD1. Trimming removed 6 bases from V and 4 bases from J; junction bases left unmatched: 8. The CDR3 sequence is 15 residues long. Germline CDR1 and CDR2: SGHNT and YENEEA. The CDR3 loop reads CASRRQGLATGELFF. CDR3 DNA sequence: TGTGCCAGCAGGAGACAGGGATTGGCCACCGGGGAGCTGTTTTTT. The full variable domain, in which reference TRBV11-3 and TRBJ2-2 provide the parts outside the CDR3, is EAGVVQSPRYKIIEKKQPVAFWCNPISGHNTLYWYLQNLGQGPELLIRYENEEAVDDSQLPKDRFSAERLKGVDSTLKIQPAELGDSAVYLCASRRQGLATGELFFGEGSRLTVL.

By share, this clone counts as medium-sized. The chain is built from TRBV6-8 and TRBJ2-7; 11 nucleotides match TRBD2. The CDR3 length is 19 residues. Losses at the gene ends were 6 bases for V and 4 bases for J; bases not matched to a gene: 20. Germline V gene data show CDR1 as MNHGY and CDR2 as SAAAGT. In DNA, the CDR3 is TGTGCCAGCAGCCCCCAGCCGCCGACTAGCGGGATCGTGTCTTACGAGCAGTACTTC. Translating it yields CASSPQPPTSGIVSYEQYF.

This sequence joins TRBV18 and TRBJ1-3, with a weak D call TRBD1 (5 bases). CDR1 is KGHSH, CDR2 LQKENI, per germline. Trimming took 2 bases from V and 4 from J, leaving 15 bases between them. This CDR3 is 16 amino acids long. The CDR3 nucleotides read TGTGCCAGCTCACCAGTAGCCGGGACGTCCGGAAACACCATATATTTT. The encoded protein is CASSPVAGTSGNTIYF.

The chain recombines TRBV19 with TRBJ1-2; a possible D gene is TRBD1 (6 bases). V was trimmed by 2 bases and J by 4 bases, leaving 14 bases between them. This CDR3 is built from 15 residues. Germline V gene data show CDR1 as LNHDA and CDR2 as SQIVND (reference sequence). In DNA form, the CDR3 reads TGTGCCAGTAGTATACGGGGGGCAGAGGGCTATGGCTACACCTTC. Its translation is CASSIRGAEGYGYTF.

The chain is built from TRBV19 and TRBJ1-5; tentatively, D is TRBD1 (6 bases). The CDR3 spans 16 residues. Germline CDR1 LNHDA, CDR2 SQIVND (reference sequence). The ends were cut back, 7 bases at V and 5 bases at J, with 21 bases in the middle. In DNA form, the CDR3 reads TGTGCCAGTACCCTGGCGGGGGCTTTGGGGGATCAGCCCCAGCATTTT. Protein product: CASTLAGALGDQPQHF.

This rearrangement joins TRBV30 to TRBJ2-7; no clear D gene. CDR3 length: 13 amino acids. Trimming cost V 2 bases and J 8 bases, with 16 bases left between them. Germline assignment: CDR1 GTSNPN and CDR2 SVGIG (reference sequence). CDR3 coding DNA: TGTGCCTGGAGTACGGGTCCCCCTGATAAGCAGTACTTC. It yields the protein CAWSTGPPDKQYF.

This clone has more than one count but fewer than ten. The rearrangement uses TRBV13 and TRBJ2-1; 9 nucleotides align to TRBD2. CDR1 PRHDT and CDR2 FYEKMQ come from the germline V gene (reference sequence). After removal of 0 bases from V and 3 bases from J, the junction contained 3 bases not matched to a gene. The length of the CDR3 is 16 residues. In DNA, the CDR3 is TGTGCCAGCAGCTTAGGGGCTAGCGGGGTCTACAATGAGCAGTTCTTC. Translation: CASSLGASGVYNEQFF.

This clone was found once. This chain uses TRBV19 with TRBJ1-1, with 10 nucleotides matching TRBD1. Unmatched junction bases numbered 6, after V lost 4 bases and J lost 4 bases. The CDR3 has 15 residues. The germline V gene has CDR1 LNHDA and CDR2 SQIVND (reference sequence). CDR3 DNA: TGTGCCAGTAGTAAGACAGGGGGCCAAACCACTGAAGCTTTCTTT. Its protein is CASSKTGGQTTEAFF. The full variable domain, in which reference TRBV19 and TRBJ1-1 provide the parts outside the CDR3, is DGGITQSPKYLFRKEGQNVTLSCEQNLNHDAMYWYRQDPGQGLRLIYYSQIVNDFQKGDIAEGYSVSREKKESFPLTVTSAQKNPTAFYLCASSKTGGQTTEAFFGQGTRLTVV.

This sequence joins TRBV15 and TRBJ1-5, with a possible D match to TRBD1 (6 bases). The V end lost 3 bases, the J end lost 6 bases, and 15 bases lay between the germline ends. Germline V CDR1 and CDR2: LNHNV, YYDKDF (reference sequence). The CDR3 has 15 residues. CDR3 protein: CATSRDRGAGQPQHF. CDR3 in DNA: TGTGCCACCAGCAGGGACAGAGGGGCAGGTCAGCCCCAGCATTTT.

This clone was counted between two and nine times. The V and J genes are TRBV6-7 and TRBJ1-1, with a tentative D call TRBD1 (6 bases). TRBV6-7 is reported as an ORF; its role is uncertain. Trimming removed 5 bases at V and 5 bases at J, with 6 bases between. The CDR3 contains 11 residues. CDR3 nucleotides: TGTGCCAGCAGTCAGGGGACTGAAGCTTTCTTT. Residues: CASSQGTEAFF.

The J gene is TRBJ2-7, the V gene TRBV11-3; D possibly matches TRBD1 or TRBD2 (5 bases each). V was pared by 3 bases and J by 6 bases, with 18 bases between. Germline CDR1 is SGHNT and CDR2 is YENEEA. The CDR3 loop spans 15 amino acids. The CDR3 here is CASSLVGADLTEQYF. CDR3 DNA sequence: TGTGCCAGCAGCTTGGTCGGGGCCGACCTTACCGAGCAGTACTTC.

Within the sample, this clone is medium-sized. The chain has TRBV11-3 and TRBJ2-2; D may match TRBD1 or TRBD2 (5 bases each). Trimming pared 5 bases from V and 11 bases from J, leaving 33 bases between. The CDR3 is made up of 19 amino acids. CDR1 and CDR2 from the germline V gene are SGHNT and YENEEA. CDR3 sequence (DNA): TGTGCCAGCAGCCCCAGGGATTTTAGGGGCGCGGGCGTTTTCCAAGAGCTGTTTTTT. It specifies CASSPRDFRGAGVFQELFF. The variable domain in full, completed from reference TRBV11-3 and TRBJ2-2, reads EAGVVQSPRYKIIEKKQPVAFWCNPISGHNTLYWYLQNLGQGPELLIRYENEEAVDDSQLPKDRFSAERLKGVDSTLKIQPAELGDSAVYLCASSPRDFRGAGVFQELFFGEGSRLTVL.

The chain carries TRBV28 and TRBJ2-1; weak D call: TRBD1 (7 bases). Trimming shortened V by 3 bases and J by 4 bases, and 13 bases separated the two germline ends. Germline V gives CDR1 MDHEN, CDR2 SYDVKM. The CDR3 has 15 amino acids. DNA of the CDR3: TGTGCCAGCAGTTTTGTCAGGGGGGCTTACAATGAGCAGTTCTTC. Its protein is CASSFVRGAYNEQFF.

The chain employs TRBV6-8 and TRBJ1-1, with D maybe TRBD1 (5 bases). This CDR3 comprises 14 residues. Germline loops: CDR1 MNHGY, CDR2 SAAAGT. V lost 5 bases and J lost 5, with 15 bases in between. CDR3 in amino acids: CASSPPGEGTEAFF. For the CDR3, the DNA is TGTGCCAGCAGTCCCCCGGGGGAGGGAACTGAAGCTTTCTTT.

The chain has TRBV18 and TRBJ1-2, with TRBD1 matching 9 bases. The trim removed 3 bases at V and 2 bases at J, leaving 4 bases unmatched. The CDR3 loop spans 15 amino acids. Per germline, CDR1 KGHSH and CDR2 LQKENI. The CDR3 region is CASSPLGQGNYGYTF. CDR3 nucleotides: TGTGCCAGCTCACCCTTAGGACAGGGGAACTATGGCTACACCTTC.

The chain links TRBV11-3 to TRBJ1-2; D unclear. This CDR3 comprises 15 residues. Deletions cut 2 bases from V and 2 bases from J, with 12 bases between. Germline V gene lookup returns CDR1 SGHNT and CDR2 YENEEA. The CDR3 here is CASSLSLGSNYGYTF. CDR3 bases: TGTGCCAGCAGCTTAAGTTTAGGGTCCAACTATGGCTACACCTTC.

The chain uses TRBV30 and TRBJ2-5; 10 nucleotides line up with TRBD2. V was pared by 0 bases and J by 3 bases, with 4 bases of the junction left unmatched. This CDR3 region has 15 residues. Germline V gene sequence: CDR1 GTSNPN, CDR2 SVGIG (reference sequence). The CDR3 DNA is TGTGCCTGGAGTGTAGGACTAGCGGATAAAGAGACCCAGTACTTC. Protein: CAWSVGLADKETQYF.

The sample holds a few counts of this clone. V gene TRBV18 combines with J gene TRBJ2-7; no clear D gene. The V gene lost 2 bases and the J gene lost 3 bases, with 8 bases spanning the gap. The CDR3 has 13 amino acids. Germline CDR1 and CDR2: KGHSH and LQKENI. The CDR3 DNA is TGTGCCAGCTCACCAGCAAGGGACTACGAGCAGTACTTC. Amino acid sequence: CASSPARDYEQYF.

The DNA for the CDR3 is TGTGCCAGTAGCCCCCACCTAGTCCGAAACACCGGGGAGCTGTTTTTT. Translated, it gives CASSPHLVRNTGELFF. The genes are TRBV19 and TRBJ2-2; D uncertain. This CDR3 has 16 amino acids. Germline V CDR1 and CDR2: LNHDA, SQIVND (reference sequence). V was pared by 6 bases and J by 2 bases, with 16 bases between.